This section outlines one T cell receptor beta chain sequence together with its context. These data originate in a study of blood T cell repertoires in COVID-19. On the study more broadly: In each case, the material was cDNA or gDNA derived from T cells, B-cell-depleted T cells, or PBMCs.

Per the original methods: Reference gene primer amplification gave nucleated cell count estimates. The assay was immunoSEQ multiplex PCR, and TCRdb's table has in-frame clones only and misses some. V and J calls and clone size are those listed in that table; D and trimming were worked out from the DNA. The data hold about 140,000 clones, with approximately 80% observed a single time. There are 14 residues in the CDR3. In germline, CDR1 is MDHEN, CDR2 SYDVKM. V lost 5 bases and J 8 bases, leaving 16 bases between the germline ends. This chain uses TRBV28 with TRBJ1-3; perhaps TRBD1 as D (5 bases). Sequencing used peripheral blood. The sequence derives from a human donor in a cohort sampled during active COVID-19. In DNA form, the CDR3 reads TGTGCCAGCAGTACGGGGGGGACTGGGGACACCATATATTTT. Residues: CASSTGGTGDTIYF.